Listed here are 6 T cell receptor beta chains from one sample, sequenced in a study of spatial heterogeneity in lung cancer. TCRdb re-called the 5' RACE reads through MiXCR, storing one row per CDR3 protein. The sample shows tens of thousands of distinct CDR3 sequences, over 5.5% of them seen only once. Stated time point: sample taken at primary tumor resection. Without sorting, whole RNA was sequenced from tumor, nontumor lung or frozen PBMC. Sequenced material: PBMCs, taken at surgery. All receptors come from a female donor with early-stage non-small cell lung cancer.

This clonotype was picked up many times. The V gene is TRBV13, the J gene TRBJ2-7; no firm D call. This CDR3 is built from 13 residues. The germline V and J ends were trimmed by 5 bases and 1 base, with 9 bases remaining between them. In germline, CDR1 is PRHDT, CDR2 FYEKMQ (reference sequence). The CDR3 loop reads CASSPELSYEQYF. CDR3 sequence (DNA): TGTGCCAGCAGCCCCGAGCTTTCCTACGAGCAGTACTTC.

This clonotype has at least ten counts. The chain carries TRBV6-5 and TRBJ2-5; D might be TRBD1 (7 bases). Germline values: CDR1 MNHEY, CDR2 SVGAGI. This CDR3 has 17 residues. V lost 5 bases, J lost 1 base, and 20 bases lay in between. The CDR3 loop is CASSPRGAGTVQETQYF. As DNA, the CDR3 is TGTGCCAGCAGTCCCAGGGGGGCGGGTACCGTCCAAGAGACCCAGTACTTC.

This clonotype was counted many times. The V call is TRBV5-1, the J call TRBJ1-1; D call uncertain. The ends were cut back, 2 bases at V and 1 base at J, with 6 bases in the middle. The CDR3 runs to 13 residues. The germline V gene has CDR1 SGHRS and CDR2 YFSETQ. CDR3 region: CASSFHWNTEAFF. DNA for the CDR3: TGCGCCAGCAGCTTCCACTGGAACACTGAAGCTTTCTTT.

This clonotype occurred many times. The chain links TRBV9 to TRBJ1-6; unclear D gene. Germline V gene sequence: CDR1 SGDLS, CDR2 YYNGEE. The CDR3 consists of 14 residues. The ends were cut back, 0 bases at V and 5 bases at J, with 6 bases in the middle. The CDR3 coding sequence is TGTGCCAGCAGCGTAGAAGGCCATAATTCACCCCTCCACTTT. Protein: CASSVEGHNSPLHF.

This clonotype was counted at least ten times. The chain carries TRBV14 and TRBJ2-2, with D tentatively TRBD1 (6 bases). V gave up 8 bases and J gave up 5 bases, with 12 bases separating them. CDR3 length equals 13 residues. Germline V gene sequence: CDR1 SGHDN, CDR2 FVKESK. CDR3 sequence reads: CASRKQGTGELFF. As DNA, the CDR3 is TGTGCCAGCCGAAAACAGGGAACCGGGGAGCTGTTTTTT.

This clonotype has ten or more counts. This rearrangement joins TRBV29-1 to TRBJ1-2, with 8 positions matching TRBD1. CDR1 is SQVTM, CDR2 ANQGSEA, per germline. Trimming at V came to 5 bases and at J to 4 bases, leaving 21 bases not matched to a gene. This CDR3 comprises 18 residues. Here the CDR3 reads CSVLVTGQGFLVSYGYTF. DNA of the CDR3: TGCAGCGTTCTAGTAACCGGACAGGGATTTCTGGTATCCTATGGCTACACCTTC.